This T cell receptor beta chain is drawn from a study of blood T cell repertoires in COVID-19 (dated by TCRdb to the early 2020s). Looking at the study overall: The collaborator samples originated in the United States, Italy and Spain and spanned the acute and convalescent phases of COVID-19. The material from the prospective study consisted of cDNA or gDNA derived from T cells, B-cell-depleted T cells, or PBMCs. Subjects who had been exposed to COVID-19, were actively infected with it, or had recovered from it provided the deeply sampled blood TCRbeta repertoires that made up the dataset. A freely available public database, intended as a resource for researchers studying the immune response to SARS-CoV-2, is where the repertoires were released. The samples were drawn from the first 160 participants of the ongoing ImmuneRACE study and from 950 to 1,500 subjects provided by 6 global collaborators. Nearly every sample came with metadata listing a de-identified subject ID, COVID-19 status, age in years and sex. Where HLA class I and class II types were available, the types were taken from metadata supplied by the sample provider, not from assay-based typing.

Overall study outcomes, separate from this receptor: Clinical and demographic metadata were provided uncurated, with the amount varying by source and participant.

Each collaborating institution followed its own protocols to collect whole blood in K2EDTA tubes. For TCRbeta analysis, collaborators shipped samples in one of three forms: frozen whole blood, isolated PBMCs, or DNA extracted from either of those sample types. As for this clone: The antigen it binds to is not known. No base-level quality is on record; no much larger clone is a single base apart.

The CDR3 runs 15 residues from the cysteine to the phenylalanine. The retained sequence is limited to the CDR3, 45 bases, with the frame set at the first base. Via the germline V gene (reference sequence), CDR1 is SGHNT and CDR2 YYREEE. Germline trimming: 5 bases from V, 0 bases from J; junction bases outside gene matches: 7. TCRbeta CDR3 regions were amplified from genomic DNA by means of the immunoSEQ Assay, a bias-controlled multiplex PCR. Per the authors' processing: Within the assay, amplification of reference gene primers was used to estimate how many nucleated cells each sample contained. To quantify the absolute abundance of each unique TCRbeta CDR3 rearrangement, sequence reads were collapsed and filtered. For each sample, productive Simpson clonality was calculated as the square root of Simpson's diversity index over productive rearrangements. Not all clones reach the TCRdb copy of this immuneACCESS table, which keeps in-frame sequences only. Checked studies attribute under half of the gap to unresolved V genes and leave the rest unexplained. That table furnishes V, J and clone size, whereas the DNA furnished D and trimming. The sample records 250,000 or so clones, about 89% of which are singletons. The ten largest make up roughly 8% of the sample.

This receptor was identified in a middle-aged man with active or convalescent COVID-19. The receptor chain draws on TRBV5-4 and TRBJ2-7; 8 nucleotides in the junction match TRBD1. Sequencing was performed on peripheral blood. The nucleotide sequence reads TGTGCCAGCAGTTTCGGGGACAGGAGCTCCTACGAGCAGTACTTC. This codes for CASSFGDRSSYEQYF.